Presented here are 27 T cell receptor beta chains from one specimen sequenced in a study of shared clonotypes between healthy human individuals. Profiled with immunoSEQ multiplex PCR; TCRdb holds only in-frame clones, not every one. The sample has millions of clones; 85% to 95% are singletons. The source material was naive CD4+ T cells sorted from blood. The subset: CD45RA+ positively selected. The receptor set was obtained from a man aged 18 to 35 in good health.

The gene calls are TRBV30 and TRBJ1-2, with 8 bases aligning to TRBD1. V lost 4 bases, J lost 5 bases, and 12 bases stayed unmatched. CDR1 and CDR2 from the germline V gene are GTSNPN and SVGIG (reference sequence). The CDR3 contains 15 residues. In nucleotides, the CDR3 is TGTGCCTGGAAAATACAGGGGGTGAGGGCTTATGGCTACACCTTC. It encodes CAWKIQGVRAYGYTF.

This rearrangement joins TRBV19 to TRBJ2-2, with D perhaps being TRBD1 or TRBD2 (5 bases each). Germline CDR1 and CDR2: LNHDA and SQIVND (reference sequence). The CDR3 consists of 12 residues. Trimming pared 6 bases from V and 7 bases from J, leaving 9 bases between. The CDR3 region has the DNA TGTGCCAGTAGGGCGAGGGGCGGGGAGCTGTTTTTT. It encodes CASRARGGELFF.

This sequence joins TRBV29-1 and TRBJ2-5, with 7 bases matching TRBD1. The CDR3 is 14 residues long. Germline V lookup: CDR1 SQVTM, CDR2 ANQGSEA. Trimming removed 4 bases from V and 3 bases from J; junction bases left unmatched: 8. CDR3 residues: CSVVEGGKKETQYF. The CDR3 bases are TGCAGCGTTGTAGAAGGGGGCAAGAAAGAGACCCAGTACTTC.

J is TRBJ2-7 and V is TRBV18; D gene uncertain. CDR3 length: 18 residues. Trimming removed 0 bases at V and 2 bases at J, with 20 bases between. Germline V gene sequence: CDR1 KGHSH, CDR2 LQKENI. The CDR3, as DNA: TGTGCCAGCTCACCACCTCCTTTCGACGGGTCCCGGGCCTACGAGCAGTACTTC. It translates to CASSPPPFDGSRAYEQYF.

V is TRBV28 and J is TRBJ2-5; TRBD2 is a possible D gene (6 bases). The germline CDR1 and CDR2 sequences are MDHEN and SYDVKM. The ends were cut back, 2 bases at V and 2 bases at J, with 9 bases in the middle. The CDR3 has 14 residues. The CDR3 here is CASSLVSGQETQYF. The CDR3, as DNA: TGTGCCAGCAGTTTAGTGAGCGGGCAAGAGACCCAGTACTTC.

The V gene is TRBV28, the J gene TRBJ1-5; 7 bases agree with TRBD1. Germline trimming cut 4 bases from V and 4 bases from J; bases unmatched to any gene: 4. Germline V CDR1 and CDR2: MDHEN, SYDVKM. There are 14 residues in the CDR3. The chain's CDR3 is CASSSPTGNQPQHF. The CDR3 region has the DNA TGTGCCAGCAGTTCCCCGACAGGGAATCAGCCCCAGCATTTT.

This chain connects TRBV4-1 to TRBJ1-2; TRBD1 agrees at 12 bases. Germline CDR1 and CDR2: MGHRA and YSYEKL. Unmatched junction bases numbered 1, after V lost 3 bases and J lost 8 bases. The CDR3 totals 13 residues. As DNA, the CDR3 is TGCGCCAGCAGCCACGGGACAGGGGGCGGCTACACCTTC. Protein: CASSHGTGGGYTF.

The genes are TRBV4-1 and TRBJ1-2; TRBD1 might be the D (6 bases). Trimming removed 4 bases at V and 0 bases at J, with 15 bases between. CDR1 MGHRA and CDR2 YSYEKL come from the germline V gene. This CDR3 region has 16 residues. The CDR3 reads CASSPTGQPANYGYTF. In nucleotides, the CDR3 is TGCGCCAGCAGCCCCACAGGACAGCCAGCTAACTATGGCTACACCTTC.

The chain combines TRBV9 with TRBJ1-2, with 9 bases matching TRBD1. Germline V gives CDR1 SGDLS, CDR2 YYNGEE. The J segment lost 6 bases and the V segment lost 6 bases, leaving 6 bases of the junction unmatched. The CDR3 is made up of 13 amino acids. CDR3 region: CASNRDRENGYTF. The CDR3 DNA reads TGTGCCAGCAACCGGGACAGGGAGAATGGCTACACCTTC.

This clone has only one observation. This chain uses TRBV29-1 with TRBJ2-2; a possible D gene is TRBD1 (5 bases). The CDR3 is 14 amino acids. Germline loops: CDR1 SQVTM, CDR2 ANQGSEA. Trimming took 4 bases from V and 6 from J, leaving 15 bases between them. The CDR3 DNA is TGCAGCGTTGGGTTTCAGGGCCAACCCGGGGAGCTGTTTTTT. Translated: CSVGFQGQPGELFF.

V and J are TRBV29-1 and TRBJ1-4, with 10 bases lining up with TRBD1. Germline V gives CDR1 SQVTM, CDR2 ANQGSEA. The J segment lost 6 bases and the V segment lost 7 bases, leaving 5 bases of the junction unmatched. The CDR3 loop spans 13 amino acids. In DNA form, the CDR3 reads TGCAGCGGTCTCGGACAGGGGGATGAAAAACTGTTTTTT. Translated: CSGLGQGDEKLFF.

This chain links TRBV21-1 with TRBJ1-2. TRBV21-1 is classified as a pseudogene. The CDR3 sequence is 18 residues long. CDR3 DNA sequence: TGTGCCAGCAGTTTGGCCGGACCCTGCCCACTAAGGGACTATGGCTACACCTTC. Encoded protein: CASSLAGPCPLRDYGYTF.

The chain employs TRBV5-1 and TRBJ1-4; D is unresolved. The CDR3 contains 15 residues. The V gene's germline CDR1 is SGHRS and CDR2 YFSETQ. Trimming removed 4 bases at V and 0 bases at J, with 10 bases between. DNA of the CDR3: TGCGCCAGCAGCAAGACACGTGCAACTAATGAAAAACTGTTTTTT. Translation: CASSKTRATNEKLFF.

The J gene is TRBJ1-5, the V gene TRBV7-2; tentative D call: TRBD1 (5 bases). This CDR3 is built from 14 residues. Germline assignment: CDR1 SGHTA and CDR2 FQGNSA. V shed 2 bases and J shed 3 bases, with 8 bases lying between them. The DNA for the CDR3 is TGTGCCAGCAGCTTAAGTGGGGCCAATCAGCCCCAGCATTTT. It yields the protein CASSLSGANQPQHF.

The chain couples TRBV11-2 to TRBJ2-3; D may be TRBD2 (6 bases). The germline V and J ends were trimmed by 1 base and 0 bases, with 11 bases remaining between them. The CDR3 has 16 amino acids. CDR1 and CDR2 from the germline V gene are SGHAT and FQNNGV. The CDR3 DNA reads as TGTGCCAGCAGCTTAGGGGTTAGCGGAAGCACAGATACGCAGTATTTT. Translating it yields CASSLGVSGSTDTQYF.

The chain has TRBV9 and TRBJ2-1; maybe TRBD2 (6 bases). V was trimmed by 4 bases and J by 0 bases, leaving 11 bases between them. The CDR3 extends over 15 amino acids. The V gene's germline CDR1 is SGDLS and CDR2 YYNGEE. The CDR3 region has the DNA TGTGCCAGCAGCCCCGGGAGCCCCTCCTACAATGAGCAGTTCTTC. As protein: CASSPGSPSYNEQFF.

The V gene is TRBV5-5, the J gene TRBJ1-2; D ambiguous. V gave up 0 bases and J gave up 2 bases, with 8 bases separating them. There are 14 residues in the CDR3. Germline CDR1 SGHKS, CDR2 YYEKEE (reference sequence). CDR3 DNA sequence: TGTGCCAGCAGCTTGGTTCGGGAAAACTATGGCTACACCTTC. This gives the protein CASSLVRENYGYTF.

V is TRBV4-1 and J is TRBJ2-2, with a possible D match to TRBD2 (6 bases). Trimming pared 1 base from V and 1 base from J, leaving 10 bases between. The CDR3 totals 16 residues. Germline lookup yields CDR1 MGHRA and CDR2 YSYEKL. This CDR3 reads CASSQAGGLNTGELFF. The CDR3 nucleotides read TGCGCCAGCAGCCAAGCTGGGGGACTGAACACCGGGGAGCTGTTTTTT.

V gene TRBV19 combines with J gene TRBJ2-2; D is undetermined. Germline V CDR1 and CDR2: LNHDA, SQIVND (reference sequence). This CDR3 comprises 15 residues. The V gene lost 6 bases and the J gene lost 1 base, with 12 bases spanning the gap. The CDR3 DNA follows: TGTGCCAGTAGAGCCCTCGACCTGAACACCGGGGAGCTGTTTTTT. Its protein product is CASRALDLNTGELFF.

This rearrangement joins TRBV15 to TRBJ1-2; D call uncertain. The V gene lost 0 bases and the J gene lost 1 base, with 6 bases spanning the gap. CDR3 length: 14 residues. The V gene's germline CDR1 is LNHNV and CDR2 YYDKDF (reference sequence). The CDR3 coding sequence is TGTGCCACCAGCAGAGAGAGGATTAACTATGGCTACACCTTC. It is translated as CATSRERINYGYTF.

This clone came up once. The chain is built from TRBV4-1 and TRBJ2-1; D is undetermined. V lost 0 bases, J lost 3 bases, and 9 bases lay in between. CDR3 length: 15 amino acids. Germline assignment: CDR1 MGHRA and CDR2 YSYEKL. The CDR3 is CASSQDSNSYNEQFF. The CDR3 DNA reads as TGCGCCAGCAGCCAAGATTCCAACAGCTACAATGAGCAGTTCTTC.

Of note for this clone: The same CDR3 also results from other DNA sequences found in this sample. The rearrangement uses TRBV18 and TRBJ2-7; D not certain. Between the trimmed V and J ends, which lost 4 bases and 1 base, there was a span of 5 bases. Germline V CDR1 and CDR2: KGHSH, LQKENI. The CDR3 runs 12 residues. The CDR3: CASSQGSYEQYF. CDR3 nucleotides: TGTGCCAGCTCACAAGGATCCTACGAGCAGTACTTC.

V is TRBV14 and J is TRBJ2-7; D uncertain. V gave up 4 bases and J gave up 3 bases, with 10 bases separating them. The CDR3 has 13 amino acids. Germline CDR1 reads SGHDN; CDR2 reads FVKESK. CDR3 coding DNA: TGTGCCAGCAGCCTTACAGACGGCTACGAGCAGTACTTC. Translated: CASSLTDGYEQYF. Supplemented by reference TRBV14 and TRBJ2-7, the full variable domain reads EAGVTQFPSHSVIEKGQTVTLRCDPISGHDNLYWYRRVMGKEIKFLLHFVKESKQDESGMPNNRFLAERTGGTYSTLKVQPAELEDSGVYFCASSLTDGYEQYFGPGTRLTVT.

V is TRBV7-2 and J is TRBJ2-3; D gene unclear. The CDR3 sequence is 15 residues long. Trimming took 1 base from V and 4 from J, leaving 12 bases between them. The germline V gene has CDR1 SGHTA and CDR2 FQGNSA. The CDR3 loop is CASSLVATSADTQYF. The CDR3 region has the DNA TGTGCCAGCAGCTTAGTCGCCACCTCCGCAGATACGCAGTATTTT.

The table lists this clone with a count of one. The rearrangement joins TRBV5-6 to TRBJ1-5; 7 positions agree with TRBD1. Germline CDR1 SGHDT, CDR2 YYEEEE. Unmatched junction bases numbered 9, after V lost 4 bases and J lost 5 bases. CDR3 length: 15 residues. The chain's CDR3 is CASSRRLTGDQPQHF. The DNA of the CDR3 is TGTGCCAGCAGCCGCCGCCTAACAGGGGATCAGCCCCAGCATTTT.

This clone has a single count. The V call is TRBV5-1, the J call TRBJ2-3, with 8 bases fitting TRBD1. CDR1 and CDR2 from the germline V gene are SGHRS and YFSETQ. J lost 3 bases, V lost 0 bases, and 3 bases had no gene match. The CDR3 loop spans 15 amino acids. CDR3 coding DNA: TGCGCCAGCAGCTTGGTGGGACAGGCAACAGATACGCAGTATTTT. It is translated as CASSLVGQATDTQYF. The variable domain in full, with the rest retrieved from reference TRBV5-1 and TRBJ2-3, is KAGVTQTPRYLIKTRGQQVTLSCSPISGHRSVSWYQQTPGQGLQFLFEYFSETQRNKGNFPGRFSGRQFSNSRSEMNVSTLELGDSALYLCASSLVGQATDTQYFGPGTRLTVL.

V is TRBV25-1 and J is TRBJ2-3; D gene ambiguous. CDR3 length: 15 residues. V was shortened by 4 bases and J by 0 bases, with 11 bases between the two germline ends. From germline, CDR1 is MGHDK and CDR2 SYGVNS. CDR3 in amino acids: CASSVSLLSTDTQYF. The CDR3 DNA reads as TGTGCCAGCAGTGTTAGCCTACTCAGCACAGATACGCAGTATTTT.